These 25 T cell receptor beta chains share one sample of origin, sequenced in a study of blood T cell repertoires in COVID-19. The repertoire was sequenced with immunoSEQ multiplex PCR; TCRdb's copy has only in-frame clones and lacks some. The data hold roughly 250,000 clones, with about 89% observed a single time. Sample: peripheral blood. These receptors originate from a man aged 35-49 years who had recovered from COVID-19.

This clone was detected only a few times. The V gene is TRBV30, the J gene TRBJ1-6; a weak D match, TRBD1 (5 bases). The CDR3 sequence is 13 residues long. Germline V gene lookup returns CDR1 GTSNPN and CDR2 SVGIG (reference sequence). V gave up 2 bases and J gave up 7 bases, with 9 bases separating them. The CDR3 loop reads CAWSTGTNSPLHF. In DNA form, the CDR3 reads TGTGCCTGGAGTACAGGAACGAATTCACCCCTCCACTTT.

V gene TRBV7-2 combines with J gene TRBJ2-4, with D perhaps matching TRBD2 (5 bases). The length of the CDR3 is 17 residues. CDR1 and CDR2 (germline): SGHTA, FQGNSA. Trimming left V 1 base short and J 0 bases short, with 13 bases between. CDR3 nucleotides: TGTGCCAGCAGCTTAGTGGTAGCGATCCTAGCCAAAAACATTCAGTACTTC. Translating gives CASSLVVAILAKNIQYF.

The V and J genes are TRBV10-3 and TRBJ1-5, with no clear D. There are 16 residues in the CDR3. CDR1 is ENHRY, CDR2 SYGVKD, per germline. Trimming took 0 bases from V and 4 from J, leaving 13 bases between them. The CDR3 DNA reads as TGTGCCATCAGTGAGTCGAGGCACGGCCCGAATCAGCCCCAGCATTTT. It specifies CAISESRHGPNQPQHF.

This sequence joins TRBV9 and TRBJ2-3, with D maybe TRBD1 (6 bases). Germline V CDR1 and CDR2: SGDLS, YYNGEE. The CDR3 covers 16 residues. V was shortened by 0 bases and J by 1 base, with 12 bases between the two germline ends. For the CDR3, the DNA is TGTGCCAGCAGCGTAGAAGGGGGAAGGGGCACAGATACGCAGTATTTT. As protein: CASSVEGGRGTDTQYF.

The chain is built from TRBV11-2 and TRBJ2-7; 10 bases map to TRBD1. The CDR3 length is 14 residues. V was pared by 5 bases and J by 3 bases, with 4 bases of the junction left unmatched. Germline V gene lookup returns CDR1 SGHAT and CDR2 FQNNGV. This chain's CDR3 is CASSLRDRGYEQYF. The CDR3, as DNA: TGTGCCAGCAGCCTACGGGACAGGGGCTACGAGCAGTACTTC.

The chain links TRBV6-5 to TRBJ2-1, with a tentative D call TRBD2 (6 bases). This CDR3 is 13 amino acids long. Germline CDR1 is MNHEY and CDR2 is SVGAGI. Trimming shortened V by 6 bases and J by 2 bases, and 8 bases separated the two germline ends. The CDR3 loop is CASSWRAYNEQFF. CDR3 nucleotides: TGTGCCAGCAGCTGGAGGGCCTACAATGAGCAGTTCTTC.

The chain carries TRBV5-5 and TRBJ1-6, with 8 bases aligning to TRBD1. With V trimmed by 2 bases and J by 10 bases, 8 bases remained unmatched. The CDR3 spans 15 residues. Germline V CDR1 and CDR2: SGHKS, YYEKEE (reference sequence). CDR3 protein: CASSFSGGAGSPLHF. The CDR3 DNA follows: TGTGCCAGCAGCTTTTCAGGGGGCGCGGGGTCACCCCTCCACTTT. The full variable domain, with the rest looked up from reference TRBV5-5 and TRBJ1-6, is DAGVTQSPTHLIKTRGQQVTLRCSPISGHKSVSWYQQVLGQGPQFIFQYYEKEERGRGNFPDRFSARQFPNYSSELNVNALLLGDSALYLCASSFSGGAGSPLHFGNGTRLTVT.

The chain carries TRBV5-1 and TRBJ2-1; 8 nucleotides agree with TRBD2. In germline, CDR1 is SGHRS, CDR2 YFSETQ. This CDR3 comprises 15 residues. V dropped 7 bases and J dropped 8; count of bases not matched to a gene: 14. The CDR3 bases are TGCGCCAGCGCTCCTGGACTAGCCCAAGGCGATGAGCAGTTCTTC. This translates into CASAPGLAQGDEQFF.

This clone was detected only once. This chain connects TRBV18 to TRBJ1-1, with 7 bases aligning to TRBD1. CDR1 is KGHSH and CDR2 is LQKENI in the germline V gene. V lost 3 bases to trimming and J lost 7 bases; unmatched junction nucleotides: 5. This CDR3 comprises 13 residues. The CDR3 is CASSPLGTVEAFF. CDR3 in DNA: TGTGCCAGCTCACCCCTTGGGACAGTTGAAGCTTTCTTT.

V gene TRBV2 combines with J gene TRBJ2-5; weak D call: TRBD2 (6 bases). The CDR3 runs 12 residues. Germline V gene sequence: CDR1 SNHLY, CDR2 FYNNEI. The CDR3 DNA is TGTGGGGACGTGACTAGAGAGGAGACCCAGTACTTC. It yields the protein CGDVTREETQYF.

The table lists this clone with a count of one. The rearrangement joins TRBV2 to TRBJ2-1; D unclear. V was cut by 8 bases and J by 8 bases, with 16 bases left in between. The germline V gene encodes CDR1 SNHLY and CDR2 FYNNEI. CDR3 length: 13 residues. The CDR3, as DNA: TGTGCCAGCCGCGGATCAGCCATCCATGAGCAGTTCTTC. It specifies CASRGSAIHEQFF.

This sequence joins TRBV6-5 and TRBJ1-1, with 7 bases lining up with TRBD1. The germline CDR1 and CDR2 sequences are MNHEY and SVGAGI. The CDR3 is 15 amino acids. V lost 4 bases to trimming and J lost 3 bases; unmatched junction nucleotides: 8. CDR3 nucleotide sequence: TGTGCCAGCAGTTTAACAGGGGCGGCCTACACTGAAGCTTTCTTT. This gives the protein CASSLTGAAYTEAFF.

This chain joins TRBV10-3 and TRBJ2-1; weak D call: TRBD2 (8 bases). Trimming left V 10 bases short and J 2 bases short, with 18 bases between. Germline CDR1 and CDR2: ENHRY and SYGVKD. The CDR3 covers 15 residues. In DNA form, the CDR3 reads TGTGCCACCTCGGGGGGGACAGTTACCTACAATGAGCAGTTCTTC. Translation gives CATSGGTVTYNEQFF.

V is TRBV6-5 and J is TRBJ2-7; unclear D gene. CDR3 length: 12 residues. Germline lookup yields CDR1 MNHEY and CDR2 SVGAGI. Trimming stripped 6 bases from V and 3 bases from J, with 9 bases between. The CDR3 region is CASRVNSYEQYF. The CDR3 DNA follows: TGTGCCAGCAGGGTCAACAGCTACGAGCAGTACTTC.

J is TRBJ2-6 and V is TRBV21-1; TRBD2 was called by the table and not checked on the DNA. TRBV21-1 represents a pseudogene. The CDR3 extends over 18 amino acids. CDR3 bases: TGTGCCAGCAGCAAGAAGAGGCAGGGACTCTCTGGGGCCAACGTCCTGACTTTC. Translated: CASSKKRQGLSGANVLTF.

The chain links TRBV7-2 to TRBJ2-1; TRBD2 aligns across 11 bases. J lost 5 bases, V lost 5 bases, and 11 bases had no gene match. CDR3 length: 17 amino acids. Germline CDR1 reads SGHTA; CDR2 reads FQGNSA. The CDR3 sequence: CASSQLLAGGADNEQFF. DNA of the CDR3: TGTGCCAGCAGCCAACTCTTAGCGGGAGGGGCCGACAATGAGCAGTTCTTC.

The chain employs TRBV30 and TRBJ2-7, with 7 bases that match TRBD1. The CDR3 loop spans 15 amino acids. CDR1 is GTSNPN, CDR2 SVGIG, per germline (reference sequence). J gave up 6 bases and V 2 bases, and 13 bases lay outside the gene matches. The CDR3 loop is CAWSRGDRDIGEQYF. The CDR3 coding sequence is TGTGCCTGGAGTAGGGGAGACAGGGACATCGGCGAGCAGTACTTC.

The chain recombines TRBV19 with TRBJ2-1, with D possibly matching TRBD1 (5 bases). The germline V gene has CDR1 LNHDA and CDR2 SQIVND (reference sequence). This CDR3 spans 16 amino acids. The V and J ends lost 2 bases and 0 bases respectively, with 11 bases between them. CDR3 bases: TGTGCCAGTAGTATACAGGGTCTGAGCTCCTACAATGAGCAGTTCTTC. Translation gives CASSIQGLSSYNEQFF.

The CDR3 DNA follows: TGCGCCAGCAGCTTGGCCGCTTCAGAAAACATTCAGTACTTC. It codes for CASSLAASENIQYF. The chain recombines TRBV5-1 with TRBJ2-4, with D hard to call. Trimming took 0 bases from V and 5 from J, leaving 9 bases between them. The germline CDR1 and CDR2 sequences are SGHRS and YFSETQ. This CDR3 is built from 14 residues.

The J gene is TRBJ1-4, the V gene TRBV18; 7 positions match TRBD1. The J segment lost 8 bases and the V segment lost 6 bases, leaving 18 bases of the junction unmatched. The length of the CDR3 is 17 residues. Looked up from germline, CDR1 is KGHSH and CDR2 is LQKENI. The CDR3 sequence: CASSYRRTGAWDEKLFF. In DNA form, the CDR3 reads TGTGCCAGCTCCTATCGGCGGACAGGTGCCTGGGACGAAAAACTGTTTTTT. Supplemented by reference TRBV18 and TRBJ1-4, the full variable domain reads NAGVMQNPRHLVRRRGQEARLRCSPMKGHSHVYWYRQLPEEGLKFMVYLQKENIIDESGMPKERFSAEFPKEGPSILRIQQVVRGDSAAYFCASSYRRTGAWDEKLFFGSGTQLSVL.

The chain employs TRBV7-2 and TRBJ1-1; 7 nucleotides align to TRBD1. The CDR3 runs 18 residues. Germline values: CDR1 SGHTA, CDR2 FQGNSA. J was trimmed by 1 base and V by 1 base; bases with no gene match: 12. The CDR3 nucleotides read TGTGCCAGCAGCTTAGGGTGGGACAGTATACGATGGAACACTGAAGCTTTCTTT. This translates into CASSLGWDSIRWNTEAFF.

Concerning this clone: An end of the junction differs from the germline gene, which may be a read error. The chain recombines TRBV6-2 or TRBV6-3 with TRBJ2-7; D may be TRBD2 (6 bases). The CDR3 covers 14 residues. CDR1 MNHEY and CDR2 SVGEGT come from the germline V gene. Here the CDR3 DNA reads TGTGCCAGCAGTAACGCAATCTCACGCTTTGGCGGGGCCTTC. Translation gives CASSNAISRFGGAF.

The CDR3 DNA is TGTGCCAGCAGCTTATCGCGGGCTACCTCCTACAATGAGCAGTTCTTC. Protein: CASSLSRATSYNEQFF. V usage is TRBV7-9 and J usage is TRBJ2-1; the D gene is possibly TRBD2 (5 bases). This CDR3 has 16 residues. Per germline, CDR1 SEHNR and CDR2 FQNEAQ (reference sequence). V was trimmed by 2 bases and J by 0 bases, leaving 11 bases between them.

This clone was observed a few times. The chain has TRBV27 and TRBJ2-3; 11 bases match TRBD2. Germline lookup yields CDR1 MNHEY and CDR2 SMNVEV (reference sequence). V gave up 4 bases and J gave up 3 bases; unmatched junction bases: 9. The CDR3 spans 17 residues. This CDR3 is CASSSFLAGGRTDTQYF. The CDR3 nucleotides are TGTGCCAGCAGTTCGTTTTTAGCGGGAGGGAGAACAGATACGCAGTATTTT.

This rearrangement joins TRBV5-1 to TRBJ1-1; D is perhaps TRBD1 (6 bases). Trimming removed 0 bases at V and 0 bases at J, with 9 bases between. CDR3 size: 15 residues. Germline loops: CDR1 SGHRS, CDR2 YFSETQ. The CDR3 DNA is TGCGCCAGCAGCTTGGGGACAGCCATGAACACTGAAGCTTTCTTT. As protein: CASSLGTAMNTEAFF.